These 21 T cell receptor beta chains share one sample of origin, sequenced in a study of T cell responses to AZD1222 COVID-19 vaccine. Profiling relied on immunoSEQ multiplex PCR, and the TCRdb table lists in-frame clones only, not all of them. The table lists about 50,000 clones, around 85% of them singletons. Source: peripheral blood, taken on day 0 of MenACWY control vaccination. The receptors shown here come from an adult in good health.

The chain combines TRBV15 with TRBJ2-7, with D possibly matching TRBD1 (5 bases). The CDR3 is 15 residues long. Trimming stripped 0 bases from V and 2 bases from J, with 11 bases between. CDR1 and CDR2 from the germline V gene are LNHNV and YYDKDF (reference sequence). DNA for the CDR3: TGTGCCACCAGCAGAGATCGTGACAGAGCCTACGAGCAGTACTTC. Encoded protein: CATSRDRDRAYEQYF.

The rearrangement joins TRBV6-6 to TRBJ2-7; 7 bases fit TRBD2. The V gene's germline CDR1 is MNHNY and CDR2 SVGAGI (reference sequence). Trimming removed 0 bases from V and 3 bases from J; junction bases left unmatched: 8. This CDR3 has 16 amino acids. For the CDR3, the DNA is TGTGCCAGCAGTTACTCGACCGGCGGGAGTCTCTACGAGCAGTACTTC. Residues: CASSYSTGGSLYEQYF.

This clone was seen a single time. The chain joins TRBV20-1 to TRBJ2-5; unclear D gene. The V end was cut by 1 base, the J end by 2 bases, with 2 bases between. The CDR3 has 11 residues. Germline loops: CDR1 DFQATT, CDR2 SNEGSKA (reference sequence). The chain's CDR3 is CSARGQETQYF. In nucleotides, the CDR3 is TGCAGTGCTAGAGGACAAGAGACCCAGTACTTC.

This chain connects TRBV6-5 to TRBJ2-1, with a weak D call TRBD2 (5 bases). The CDR3 covers 13 residues. Trimming removed 4 bases at V and 4 bases at J, with 8 bases between. The germline V gene encodes CDR1 MNHEY and CDR2 SVGAGI. The CDR3 reads CASSLARYNEQFF. The CDR3 nucleotides are TGTGCCAGCAGTTTAGCGAGATACAATGAGCAGTTCTTC.

The chain combines TRBV5-6 with TRBJ2-1, with D perhaps matching TRBD2 (5 bases). In germline, CDR1 is SGHDT, CDR2 YYEEEE. V was cut by 1 base and J by 12 bases, with 17 bases left in between. The CDR3 contains 14 residues. CDR3 DNA: TGTGCCAGCAGCTTGTATGGTCCTACTAGTGGGCAGTTCTTC. Its translation: CASSLYGPTSGQFF.

The chain carries TRBV6-5 and TRBJ1-5, with D hard to call. Germline V gene data show CDR1 as MNHEY and CDR2 as SVGAGI. V was clipped by 6 bases and J by 0 bases, with 9 bases between them. This CDR3 region has 14 residues. The CDR3 nucleotides are TGTGCCAGCAGGACTGGTTATAGCAATCAGCCCCAGCATTTT. Protein: CASRTGYSNQPQHF.

J is TRBJ2-7 and V is TRBV19; 9 bases are a match to TRBD1. This CDR3 has 14 residues. CDR1 and CDR2 (germline): LNHDA, SQIVND (reference sequence). Trimming took 2 bases from V and 6 from J; bases not matched to a gene: 5. The CDR3 DNA reads as TGTGCCAGTAGTATAACCGGGACAGGGTCCGAGCAGTACTTC. Translating it yields CASSITGTGSEQYF.

A single count supports this clone. The rearrangement joins TRBV3-1 (or the pseudogene TRBV3-2) to TRBJ1-4; D perhaps matches TRBD1 (5 bases). V was trimmed by 4 bases and J by 7 bases, leaving 10 bases between them. In germline, CDR1 is LGHDT, CDR2 YNNKEL (reference sequence). The CDR3 loop spans 13 amino acids. CDR3 loop: CASSPGLFEKLFF. The CDR3 DNA reads TGTGCCAGCAGCCCAGGGCTGTTTGAAAAACTGTTTTTT.

The gene calls are TRBV29-1 and TRBJ1-2; D remains ambiguous. Trimming shortened V by 2 bases and J by 8 bases, and 15 bases separated the two germline ends. This CDR3 region has 13 residues. CDR1 and CDR2 from the germline V gene are SQVTM and ANQGSEA. CDR3 in amino acids: CSVETPRLEGYTF. CDR3 coding DNA: TGCAGCGTTGAAACACCACGACTGGAGGGCTACACCTTC.

The rearrangement joins TRBV6-5 to TRBJ1-2; tentatively, D is TRBD1 (6 bases). The V and J ends lost 6 bases and 4 bases respectively, with 15 bases between them. Germline V gene data show CDR1 as MNHEY and CDR2 as SVGAGI. The CDR3 has 14 amino acids. CDR3 protein: CASSLTGRIYGYTF. CDR3 DNA sequence: TGTGCCAGCAGCCTGACAGGAAGAATCTATGGCTACACCTTC.

V usage is TRBV28 and J usage is TRBJ1-6, with 10 bases lining up with TRBD1. Germline CDR1 reads MDHEN; CDR2 reads SYDVKM. J lost 1 base, V lost 4 bases, and 7 bases had no gene match. The CDR3 length is 18 residues. The CDR3 loop is CASSWDRGGGSYNSPLHF. In DNA, the CDR3 is TGTGCCAGCAGTTGGGACAGGGGAGGGGGGTCCTATAATTCACCCCTCCACTTT.

V gene TRBV18 combines with J gene TRBJ1-5; D is undetermined. CDR3 size: 13 residues. CDR1 is KGHSH, CDR2 LQKENI, per germline. V lost 3 bases and J 6 bases, leaving 9 bases between the germline ends. This CDR3 reads CASSPGEGQPQHF. The CDR3, as DNA: TGTGCCAGCTCACCCGGAGAGGGTCAGCCCCAGCATTTT.

The chain has TRBV9 and TRBJ2-2; D uncertain. Trimming took 6 bases from V and 0 from J, leaving 12 bases between them. This CDR3 spans 15 amino acids. Germline values: CDR1 SGDLS, CDR2 YYNGEE. CDR3 DNA sequence: TGTGCCAGCACCAACAGATTTGCGAACACCGGGGAGCTGTTTTTT. Translating it yields CASTNRFANTGELFF.

This chain uses TRBV9 with TRBJ2-5, with TRBD2 identical over 10 bases. V lost 0 bases, J lost 7 bases, and 9 bases stayed unmatched. Germline V gene sequence: CDR1 SGDLS, CDR2 YYNGEE. The CDR3 is made up of 16 amino acids. CDR3 DNA sequence: TGTGCCAGCAGCGTAGATAGCGGGAGGCCCAAGGGGACCCAGTACTTC. Protein product: CASSVDSGRPKGTQYF.

This clone appeared a single time. The rearrangement joins TRBV7-9 to TRBJ2-2; tentative D call: TRBD1 (5 bases). V lost 5 bases and J lost 2, with 15 bases in between. Germline V gene data show CDR1 as SEHNR and CDR2 as FQNEAQ (reference sequence). This CDR3 has 16 amino acids. The CDR3 DNA reads as TGTGCCAGCAGCGCCCCTAGGGGATCCAACACCGGGGAGCTGTTTTTT. Protein: CASSAPRGSNTGELFF. Filled out from reference TRBV7-9 and TRBJ2-2, the complete variable domain reads DTGVSQNPRHKITKRGQNVTFRCDPISEHNRLYWYRQTLGQGPEFLTYFQNEAQLEKSRLLSDRFSAERPKGSFSTLEIQRTEQGDSAMYLCASSAPRGSNTGELFFGEGSRLTVL.

This sequence joins TRBV9 and TRBJ2-7, with TRBD1 matching 9 bases. The ends lost 1 base at V and 2 bases at J; junction bases unmatched: 4. Per the germline V gene, CDR1 is SGDLS and CDR2 is YYNGEE. This CDR3 is 15 amino acids long. CDR3 protein: CASSVSGQGPYEQYF. The CDR3 bases are TGTGCCAGCAGCGTATCGGGACAGGGCCCCTACGAGCAGTACTTC.

This clone has just a few counts. The chain is built from TRBV18 and TRBJ2-7; tentative D call: TRBD2 (6 bases). The CDR3 sequence is 15 residues long. The germline V gene has CDR1 KGHSH and CDR2 LQKENI. V lost 2 bases to trimming and J lost 2 bases, with 13 bases between them. The CDR3 reads CASSPETGEPYEQYF. The CDR3 region has the DNA TGTGCCAGCTCACCAGAGACGGGAGAACCCTACGAGCAGTACTTC. The full variable domain, its missing parts supplied by reference TRBV18 and TRBJ2-7, is NAGVMQNPRHLVRRRGQEARLRCSPMKGHSHVYWYRQLPEEGLKFMVYLQKENIIDESGMPKERFSAEFPKEGPSILRIQQVVRGDSAAYFCASSPETGEPYEQYFGPGTRLTVT.

The chain has TRBV29-1 and TRBJ1-2; no reliable D call. CDR3 length: 11 residues. The germline V and J ends were trimmed by 2 bases and 4 bases, with 5 bases remaining between them. The germline V gene encodes CDR1 SQVTM and CDR2 ANQGSEA. The CDR3 region is CSVEMGYGYTF. DNA of the CDR3: TGCAGCGTTGAAATGGGCTATGGCTACACCTTC.

The genes are TRBV4-2 and TRBJ1-4, with 9 bases matching TRBD1. V shed 5 bases and J 7 bases; nucleotides not matched to a gene: 11. The length of the CDR3 is 16 residues. The germline CDR1 and CDR2 sequences are LGHNA and YNFKEQ. The CDR3 is CASSAVTGGGSEKLFF. DNA for the CDR3: TGTGCCAGCAGCGCTGTCACAGGGGGCGGGAGTGAAAAACTGTTTTTT.

The chain recombines TRBV15 with TRBJ1-5; D unclear. Germline V gene data show CDR1 as LNHNV and CDR2 as YYDKDF (reference sequence). V was pared by 0 bases and J by 7 bases, with 16 bases between. The CDR3 contains 16 residues. The CDR3 DNA reads as TGTGCCACCAGCAGAGATCGATCATTAGCCCCCCAGCCCCAGCATTTT. Translation gives CATSRDRSLAPQPQHF.

Regarding this clone: The junction departs from the called germline gene at one end, perhaps through a read error. The V and J genes are TRBV13 and TRBJ1-5; the match to TRBD1 covers 7 bases. CDR1 is PRHDT, CDR2 FYEKMQ, per germline (reference sequence). The length of the CDR3 is 14 residues. This CDR3 reads CASSIGGQHQPQHF. In DNA form, the CDR3 reads TGTGCCAGCAGCATAGGGGGCCAACATCAGCCCCAGCATTTT.